This T cell receptor beta chain was captured in a study of cytomegalovirus exposure and HLA in healthy donors (dated by TCRdb to 2015 to 2018). Describing the broader study: The 666 repertoires of the first cohort and the roughly 120 validation repertoires were produced on the same platform, according to a later analysis. Along with the roughly 710-subject first cohort, a separate validation cohort of approximately 110 different subjects was used. The study combined high-throughput TCR immunosequencing, statistical association of individual TCRs with disease status, and machine learning to predict cytomegalovirus infection status. The study aimed to test whether cataloging public T cell receptors could reveal signatures of past pathogen exposure. What the authors observed across the whole study: In vitro tests confirmed that three of the cytomegalovirus-associated TCR beta chains recognize cytomegalovirus antigens. Most TCR sequences were observed very rarely across donors, whereas some public TCRs were present in many individuals. The study listed approximately 160 TCR beta chains as associated with cytomegalovirus. It was suggested by the authors that the approach could potentially be generalized to other disease states and immunological phenotypes. A later analysis had no HLA typing for the validation cohort, so co-occurrence there was scored across all 120 or so repertoires. In a later analysis, TCRs clustered in the first cohort were found to also tend to co-occur in the approximately 120 validation repertoires, with around 94% of cluster scores above 0. The classifier was reported to diagnose cytomegalovirus status with high specificity and sensitivity in both the original and validation cohorts.

Libraries came from the immunoSEQ multiplex PCR assay. The paper's data handling went like this. A statistical classification framework was built for diagnosing cytomegalovirus status from the catalog of TCR beta chain sequences. The table comes from immuneACCESS by way of TCRdb, which keeps in-frame sequences with V and J called. Part of the clones is missing from these tables; in studies checked, under half for an unresolved V gene and the rest for unknown reasons. The D gene and trimming were derived from the DNA, and the V and J assignments and clone size from that table. This sample gives about 260,000 clones in total; 90% of them show up just once. The ten largest make up approximately 3.1% of the sample. This clone was observed once. It lacks a known antigen. Base qualities are not at hand, and no much larger clone is one base apart. Separate from the approximately 670-subject first cohort, the validation cohort of 95 to 150 subjects was the group to which the donors belonged.

Sequences were obtained from PBMCs. This TCR came from a woman in her twenties or thirties in good health and CMV-seronegative.

The CDR3 region: CASSLGGNPSYEQYF. The bases read TGTGCCAGCAGTTTAGGGGGTAATCCAAGCTACGAGCAGTACTTC. Recombination joined TRBV28 with TRBJ2-7, with the D segment possibly TRBD1 or TRBD2, each aligning over 5 bases. Cut back by 2 bases and 3 bases, the V and J ends lie 14 bases apart. Reading the germline V gene gives CDR1 MDHEN and CDR2 SYDVKM. The CDR3 spans 15 residues, from the cysteine through the phenylalanine. CDR3 DNA only is kept here, 45 bases in frame from base 1.